Listed below are T cell receptor beta chains from one sample, sequenced in a study of T cell repertoires in cytomegalovirus infection. TCRdb analysed the reads with MiXCR anew, one entry per CDR3 protein. The table lists approximately 730,000 distinct CDR3 sequences, under 35% of them singletons. Their specific antigens are unknown. The sequences come from cultured CD8+ T cells from PBMCs, collected from culture after CMV antigen stimulation. The receptors derive from a human donor in good health (CMV status not recorded). Some clones in this sample may be carry-over from other donors' samples. The CDR3 runs from the conserved cysteine through the conserved F or W. D genes are given only for firm matches. Size tells how often a clone was seen (once, few, many) or the class of an expanded clone, and some rows leave it out.

CDR3 length,J gene,clone size,V gene,D gene,CDR3 protein,CDR3 DNA
16,TRBJ2-1,few,TRBV7-6,TRBD2,CASSLKGSGGYNEQFF,TGTGCCAGCAGCTTAAAAGGTAGCGGGGGGTACAATGAGCAGTTCTTC
11,TRBJ2-4,.,TRBV5-1,.,CASSLGGFQYF,TGCGCCAGCAGCTTGGGGGGGTTCCAGTACTTC
17,TRBJ1-6,.,TRBV4-1,TRBD1,CASSRPTGDPYNSPLHF,TGCGCCAGCAGCAGACCCACAGGGGACCCCTATAATTCACCCCTCCACTTT
15,TRBJ2-7,.,TRBV19,.,CASSIGPGPSYEQYF,TGTGCCAGTAGTATAGGACCAGGGCCGTCCTACGAGCAGTACTTC
14,TRBJ1-1,.,TRBV6-2/TRBV6-3,.,CASAGVRMNTEAFF,TGTGCCAGCGCAGGGGTGAGGATGAACACTGAAGCTTTCTTT
15,TRBJ2-3,few,TRBV10-3,.,CATQGLGGSTDTQYF,TGTGCCACCCAAGGACTGGGCGGGAGCACAGATACGCAGTATTTT
16,TRBJ2-1,few,TRBV19,TRBD2,CASSPLAGGFYNEQFF,TGTGCCAGTAGCCCTCTAGCGGGGGGGTTCTACAATGAGCAGTTCTTC
15,TRBJ2-3,.,TRBV4-3,TRBD2,CASSPDGGFTDTQYF,TGCGCCAGCAGCCCTGACGGGGGGTTCACAGATACGCAGTATTTT
17,TRBJ2-4,many,TRBV4-1,.,CASSLSVVVLAKNIQYF,TGCGCCAGCAGCCTATCCGTGGTGGTGCTAGCCAAAAACATTCAGTACTTC
18,TRBJ1-1,many,TRBV19,TRBD1,CASSIEVGQGAMNTEAFF,TGTGCCAGTAGTATAGAGGTCGGGCAGGGGGCCATGAACACTGAAGCTTTCTTT
15,TRBJ1-1,.,TRBV19,.,CASSQGRRGATEAFF,TGTGCCAGTAGTCAAGGGCGGCGGGGGGCAACTGAAGCTTTCTTT
13,TRBJ2-1,few,TRBV2,.,CASSEGWGYEQFF,TGTGCCAGCAGTGAGGGTTGGGGTTATGAGCAGTTCTTC
15,TRBJ2-1,.,TRBV7-6,TRBD2,CASSAKPGLGDEQFF,TGTGCCAGCAGCGCGAAACCGGGACTAGGCGATGAGCAGTTCTTC
14,TRBJ1-1,.,TRBV7-2,TRBD1,CASSSWTGHTEAFF,TGTGCCAGCAGCTCCTGGACAGGGCACACTGAAGCTTTCTTT